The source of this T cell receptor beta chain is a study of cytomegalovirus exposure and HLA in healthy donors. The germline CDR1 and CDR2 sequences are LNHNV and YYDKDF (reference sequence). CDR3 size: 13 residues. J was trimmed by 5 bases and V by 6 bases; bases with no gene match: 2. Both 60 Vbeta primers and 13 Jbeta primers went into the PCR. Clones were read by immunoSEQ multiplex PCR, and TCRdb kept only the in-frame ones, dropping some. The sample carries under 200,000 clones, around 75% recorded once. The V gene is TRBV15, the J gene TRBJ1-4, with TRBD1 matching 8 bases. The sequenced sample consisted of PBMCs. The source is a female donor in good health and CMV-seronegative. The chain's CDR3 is CATRAGGNEKLFF. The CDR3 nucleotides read TGTGCCACCAGGGCAGGGGGCAATGAAAAACTGTTTTTT.